This T cell receptor beta chain was observed in a study of T-cell reconstitution after alpha-beta-depleted transplantation in children. General study findings and limits: One year after transplant, T-cell counts and diversity came mostly from newly produced T cells.

Unique molecular identifiers were used to barcode this TCRbeta library. TCRdb analysed the PCR reads with MiXCR anew, one entry per CDR3 protein. The sample holds some 300,000 distinct CDR3 sequences, approximately 7.3% seen once. This clonotype was counted a few times. Its antigen is unknown. Germline CDR1 is ENHRY and CDR2 is SYGVKD. V lost 6 bases and J lost 2, with 13 bases in between. The CDR3 totals 15 residues. The clonotype was recovered from a female patient aged 2 to 10 who had a stem cell transplant for Fanconi anemia, so the T cells may come from the graft donor. The sample here was peripheral blood, taken 360 days after TCRalphabeta/CD19-depleted stem cell transplant. The chain employs TRBV10-3 and TRBJ2-2; D may be TRBD1 or TRBD2 (5 bases each). CDR3 DNA sequence: TGTGCCATCAGAACGGGACCCCCAAACACCGGGGAGCTGTTTTTT. Amino acid sequence: CAIRTGPPNTGELFF.